The 10 T cell receptor beta chains listed next were all sequenced from one sample in a study of cytomegalovirus exposure and HLA in healthy donors. The PCR ran on 60 Vbeta and 13 Jbeta primers. Profiled with immunoSEQ multiplex PCR; TCRdb holds only in-frame clones, not every one. Of 100,000 to 150,000 clones in the sample, roughly four fifths were seen once. The sequenced sample was PBMCs. These receptors were taken from a man aged 40-49 years in good health and CMV-seronegative.

This chain connects TRBV4-1 to TRBJ2-1; D is unresolved. Per germline, CDR1 MGHRA and CDR2 YSYEKL. The length of the CDR3 is 12 residues. V lost 2 bases, J lost 9 bases, and 8 bases lay in between. In DNA, the CDR3 is TGCGCCAGCAGCCAACTCAACATTGAGCAGTTCTTC. It codes for CASSQLNIEQFF.

The chain carries TRBV30 and TRBJ1-3; D may be TRBD1 (5 bases). Germline CDR1 is GTSNPN and CDR2 is SVGIG (reference sequence). Trimming took off 2 bases at V and 3 bases at J, with 14 bases between the two ends. The CDR3 is 15 amino acids. The CDR3 here is CAWSLTVTLGNTIYF. For the CDR3, the DNA is TGTGCCTGGAGTTTGACAGTGACTCTTGGAAACACCATATATTTT.

This clone turned up a few times. V gene TRBV5-4 combines with J gene TRBJ2-7; TRBD1 agrees at 8 bases. This CDR3 has 13 amino acids. Germline lookup yields CDR1 SGHNT and CDR2 YYREEE (reference sequence). The junction had 9 bases not matched to a gene; V was cut back by 7 bases and J by 6 bases. The CDR3 DNA reads TGTGCCAGCTCGGGGGCAGGGGGCATCGAGCAGTACTTC. Its protein is CASSGAGGIEQYF.

The chain carries TRBV7-2 and TRBJ1-2; 7 nucleotides align to TRBD1. V gave up 4 bases and J gave up 4 bases; unmatched junction bases: 6. The CDR3 loop spans 14 amino acids. CDR1 is SGHTA, CDR2 FQGNSA, per germline. The CDR3 DNA reads as TGTGCCAGCAGCTCGGGACAGACTTTCTATGGCTACACCTTC. It encodes CASSSGQTFYGYTF.

With respect to this clone: An end of the junction does not agree with germline; a read error may underlie this. The rearrangement links TRBV7-9 to TRBJ2-7; 10 nucleotides match TRBD1. Germline V gene sequence: CDR1 SEHNR, CDR2 FQNEAQ (reference sequence). The CDR3 is 14 amino acids. The CDR3: CAGSGDRGLYEQYF. The CDR3 nucleotides are TGTGCCGGCAGTGGGGACAGGGGTTTATACGAGCAGTACTTC. Using reference TRBV7-9 and TRBJ2-7 for the parts outside the CDR3, the full variable domain is DTGVSQNPRHKITKRGQNVTFRCDPISEHNRLYWYRQTLGQGPEFLTYFQNEAQLEKSRLLSDRFSAERPKGSFSTLEIQRTEQGDSAMYLCAGSGDRGLYEQYFGPGTRLTVT.

This clone came up a few times. J is TRBJ2-3 and V is TRBV7-9; 7 nucleotides match TRBD2. The CDR3 length is 14 residues. Germline trimming cut 3 bases from V and 5 bases from J; bases unmatched to any gene: 5. Germline V gene data show CDR1 as SEHNR and CDR2 as FQNEAQ (reference sequence). This CDR3 is CASSLGGVQDTQYF. In DNA form, the CDR3 reads TGTGCCAGCAGCTTGGGAGGGGTACAAGATACGCAGTATTTT.

The rearrangement links TRBV6-1 to TRBJ2-5, with D uncertain. This CDR3 spans 14 amino acids. Germline CDR1 reads MNHNS; CDR2 reads SASEGT. V lost 2 bases to trimming and J lost 5 bases, with 12 bases between them. This chain's CDR3 is CASSESQMRETQYF. The CDR3 DNA is TGTGCCAGCAGTGAAAGTCAAATGCGGGAGACCCAGTACTTC.

This clone was picked up one time. The V call is TRBV19, the J call TRBJ1-2; TRBD1 might be the D (6 bases). Trimming cost V 6 bases and J 2 bases, with 10 bases left between them. Per germline, CDR1 LNHDA and CDR2 SQIVND (reference sequence). CDR3 size: 13 residues. CDR3 nucleotide sequence: TGTGCCAGTAGAGGTACAGGGAACTATGGCTACACCTTC. It is translated as CASRGTGNYGYTF.

This clone was detected a few times. The chain has TRBV5-1 and TRBJ1-1; D perhaps matches TRBD1 (5 bases). The V end lost 5 bases, the J end lost 3 bases, and 11 bases lay between the germline ends. Germline V gene data show CDR1 as SGHRS and CDR2 as YFSETQ. This CDR3 spans 13 amino acids. The CDR3 DNA sequence: TGCGCCAGCAGGCAGGGTGAGTACACTGAAGCTTTCTTT. Translating gives CASRQGEYTEAFF.

The rearrangement uses TRBV6-5 and TRBJ1-1, with 7 bases matching TRBD1. This CDR3 is 15 amino acids long. CDR1 MNHEY and CDR2 SVGAGI come from the germline V gene. The J segment lost 2 bases and the V segment lost 4 bases, leaving 7 bases of the junction unmatched. CDR3 nucleotides: TGTGCCAGCAGTTTATGGACAGGACTTAACACTGAAGCTTTCTTT. Translating gives CASSLWTGLNTEAFF.